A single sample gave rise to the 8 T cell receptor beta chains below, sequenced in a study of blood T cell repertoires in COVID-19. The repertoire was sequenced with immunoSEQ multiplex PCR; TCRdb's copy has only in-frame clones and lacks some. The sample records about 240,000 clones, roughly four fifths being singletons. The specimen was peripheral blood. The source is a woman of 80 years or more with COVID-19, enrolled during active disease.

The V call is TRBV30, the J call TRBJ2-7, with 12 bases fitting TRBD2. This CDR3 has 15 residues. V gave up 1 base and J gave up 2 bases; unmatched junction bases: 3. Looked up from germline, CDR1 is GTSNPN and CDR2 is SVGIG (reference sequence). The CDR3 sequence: CAWSALAGGPYEQYF. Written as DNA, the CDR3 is TGTGCCTGGAGTGCCCTAGCGGGAGGGCCCTACGAGCAGTACTTC.

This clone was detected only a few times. CDR3 in DNA: TGTGCCAGTAGCCGACAGTGGCTTGGGGACACTGAAGCTTTCTTT. Translated: CASSRQWLGDTEAFF. The chain is built from TRBV19 and TRBJ1-1; D may be TRBD1 (5 bases). The CDR3 covers 15 residues. V was cut by 6 bases and J by 3 bases, with 17 bases left in between. CDR1 LNHDA and CDR2 SQIVND come from the germline V gene (reference sequence).

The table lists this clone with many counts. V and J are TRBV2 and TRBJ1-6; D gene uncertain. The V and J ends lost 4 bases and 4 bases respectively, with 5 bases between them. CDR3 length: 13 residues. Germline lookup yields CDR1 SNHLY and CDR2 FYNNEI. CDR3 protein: CASSGEYNSPLHF. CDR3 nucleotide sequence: TGTGCCAGCAGTGGAGAATATAATTCACCCCTCCACTTT.

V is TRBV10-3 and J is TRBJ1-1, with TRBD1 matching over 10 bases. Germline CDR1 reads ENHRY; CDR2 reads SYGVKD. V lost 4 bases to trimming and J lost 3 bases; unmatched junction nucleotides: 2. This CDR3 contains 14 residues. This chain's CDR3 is CAISGDRGDTEAFF. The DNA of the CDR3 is TGTGCCATCAGTGGGGACAGGGGAGACACTGAAGCTTTCTTT.

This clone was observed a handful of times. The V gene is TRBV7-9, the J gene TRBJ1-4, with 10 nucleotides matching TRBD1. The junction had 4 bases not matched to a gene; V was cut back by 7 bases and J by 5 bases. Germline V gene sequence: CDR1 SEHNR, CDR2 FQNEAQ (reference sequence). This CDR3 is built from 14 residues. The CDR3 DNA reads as TGTGCCAGCACCCGGACAGGGGGAAATGAAAAACTGTTTTTT. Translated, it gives CASTRTGGNEKLFF.

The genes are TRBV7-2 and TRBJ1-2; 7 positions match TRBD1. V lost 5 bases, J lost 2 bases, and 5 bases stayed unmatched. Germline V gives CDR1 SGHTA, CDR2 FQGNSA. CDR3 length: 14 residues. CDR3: CASSVKTGNYGYTF. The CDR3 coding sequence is TGTGCCAGCAGCGTAAAGACAGGGAACTATGGCTACACCTTC.

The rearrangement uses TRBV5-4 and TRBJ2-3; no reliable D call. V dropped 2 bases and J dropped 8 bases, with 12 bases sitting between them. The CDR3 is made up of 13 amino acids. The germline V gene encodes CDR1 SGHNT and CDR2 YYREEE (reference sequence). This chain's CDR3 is CASSFPQIPTQYF. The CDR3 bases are TGTGCCAGCAGCTTTCCGCAGATTCCTACGCAGTATTTT.

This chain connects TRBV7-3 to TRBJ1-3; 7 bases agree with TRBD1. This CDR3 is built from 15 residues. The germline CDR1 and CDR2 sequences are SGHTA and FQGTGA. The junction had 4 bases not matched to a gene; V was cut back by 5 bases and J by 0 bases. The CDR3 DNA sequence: TGTGCCAGCAGCGCGTCAGGGGGCTCTGGAAACACCATATATTTT. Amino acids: CASSASGGSGNTIYF.